The next 6 T cell receptor beta chains were all read from a single sample in a study of tumor-infiltrating lymphocytes in primary liver carcinoma. For each extraction, RNA and DNA were obtained together from about 19-30 mg of unsorted bulk tissue. The researchers produced TCR beta cDNA from about 510 ng total RNA with a constant-region primer. ARM-PCR, slightly modified, supplied the TCR beta libraries through three nested multiplex PCR rounds. TRBV1-TRBV30 forward and Cbeta reverse primers drove the first two approximately 11-cycle rounds. Each CDR3 protein is one row after TCRdb ran MiXCR on the multiplex PCR reads. The sample consists of 47,000 or so distinct CDR3 sequences, about three quarters of them appearing once. Source material: liver tumor tissue from sampling region 3. Subset: tumor region T3, left-lateral pole. The receptors were sampled from a man in his forties with primary liver carcinoma and hepatitis B virus infection.

As to this clonotype: One junction end does not reproduce the germline sequence, and a read error may be involved. This sequence joins TRBV29-1 and TRBJ2-7, with TRBD1 matching 11 bases. Germline loops: CDR1 SQVTM, CDR2 ANQGSEA. CDR3 size: 15 residues. DNA for the CDR3: TGCAGCGTTGTAGAAGAAGGACAGGGGGCCTACGAGCAGTATTTC. Translated: CSVVEEGQGAYEQYF.

This clonotype was recorded many times. The chain recombines TRBV6-5 with TRBJ1-2; D call uncertain. CDR1 MNHEY and CDR2 SVGAGI come from the germline V gene. Trimming left V 8 bases short and J 4 bases short, with 11 bases between. This CDR3 comprises 12 residues. The CDR3 coding sequence is TGTGCCAGCGGGTCGAGGACCTATGGCTACACCTTC. The encoded protein is CASGSRTYGYTF.

Note on this clonotype: The CDR3 ends on some other residue instead of the conserved phenylalanine or tryptophan, so this is likely a read error. The gene calls are TRBV10-3 and TRBJ2-7; TRBD1 might be the D (5 bases). Trimming took 7 bases from V and 4 from J, leaving 14 bases between them. This CDR3 is 13 amino acids long. The germline CDR1 and CDR2 sequences are ENHRY and SYGVKD. CDR3 sequence: CAIMTTESYEQYL. The CDR3 nucleotides are TGTGCCATCATGACGACAGAATCTTACGAGCAGTACTTA.

With regard to this clonotype: The junction differs from germline at one of its ends, possibly a read error. This chain connects TRBV12-3 or TRBV12-4 to TRBJ2-3, with D unresolved. This CDR3 comprises 13 residues. The CDR3 reads CASSADGADTQYF. In nucleotides, the CDR3 is TGTGCCAGCAGTGCTGACGGCGCAGATACGCAATATTTT.

In regard to this clonotype: Germline is not matched at one junction end, which may reflect a read error. The V and J genes are TRBV4-1 and TRBJ2-3; perhaps TRBD2 as D (6 bases). The CDR3 is 16 residues long. In germline, CDR1 is MGHRA, CDR2 YSYEKL. CDR3 nucleotides: TGCGCTAGCAGCCAACGATCGGGAGTGGACGCAGATACGCAGTATTTT. It yields the protein CASSQRSGVDADTQYF.

Of note for this clonotype: At one end, the junction sequence differs from germline, possibly due to a read error. The rearrangement links TRBV6-5 to TRBJ2-1; the match to TRBD2 covers 10 bases. Per germline, CDR1 MNHEY and CDR2 SVGAGI. CDR3 length: 15 amino acids. The DNA of the CDR3 is TGTGCCAGCAGCTTACTAGCGGGAAACTACAATGAGCAGTTATTC. The encoded protein is CASSLLAGNYNEQLF.